This T cell receptor beta chain was retrieved from a study of cytomegalovirus exposure and HLA in healthy donors. Overall study context: It was reported in a later analysis that the same platform had been used for the 90 to 150 validation repertoires as for the approximately 700 first-cohort repertoires.

The V segment lost 6 bases and the J segment 4 bases; nucleotides outside the gene matches: 12. Germline V gene data show CDR1 as LNHDA and CDR2 as SQIVND (reference sequence). The CDR3 totals 17 residues. The table came from immunoSEQ multiplex PCR; TCRdb's copy has only in-frame clones and leaves some out. There are 100,000 to 130,000 clones in the sample; approximately 85% occur only once, and 3% to 3.5% lies in the top ten. The rearrangement links TRBV19 to TRBJ1-5, with 10 bases fitting TRBD1. This sequence originates from a woman younger than 30 in good health and CMV-seronegative. Specimen: PBMCs. The CDR3 here is CASSKQQGDRGNQPQHF. As DNA, the CDR3 is TGTGCCAGTAGCAAACAACAAGGGGACAGGGGTAATCAGCCCCAGCATTTT.